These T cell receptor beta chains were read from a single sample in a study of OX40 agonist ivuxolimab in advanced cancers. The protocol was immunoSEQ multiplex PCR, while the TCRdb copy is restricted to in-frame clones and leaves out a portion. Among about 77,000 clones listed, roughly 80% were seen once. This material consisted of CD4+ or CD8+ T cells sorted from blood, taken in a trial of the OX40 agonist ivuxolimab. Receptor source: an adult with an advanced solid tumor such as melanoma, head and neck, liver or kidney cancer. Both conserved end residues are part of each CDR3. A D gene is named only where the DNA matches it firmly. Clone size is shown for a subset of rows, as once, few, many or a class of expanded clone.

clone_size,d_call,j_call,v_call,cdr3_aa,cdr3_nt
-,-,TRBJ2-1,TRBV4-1,CASSQDYRRLVSYNEQFF,TGCGCCAGCAGCCAAGACTATCGAAGGCTGGTCTCCTACAATGAGCAGTTCTTC
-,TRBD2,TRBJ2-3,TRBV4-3,CASSPPPLAGGPVNRLDTQYF,TGCGCCAGCAGCCCCCCCCCACTAGCGGGAGGGCCGGTTAATCGATTAGATACGCAGTATTTT
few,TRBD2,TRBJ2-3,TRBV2,CASSERLAGDFTDTQYF,TGTGCCAGCAGTGAGAGGTTAGCGGGAGACTTTACAGATACGCAGTATTTT
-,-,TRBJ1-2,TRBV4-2,CASSQEPLEGYGYTF,TGTGCCAGCAGCCAAGAGCCTCTCGAGGGCTATGGCTACACCTTC
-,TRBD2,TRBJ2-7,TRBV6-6,CASGTSGGGNEQYF,TGTGCCAGTGGGACTAGCGGGGGTGGCAACGAGCAGTACTTC
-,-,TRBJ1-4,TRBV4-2,CASSQDIPEVYRKLFF,TGTGCCAGCAGCCAAGATATACCAGAGGTTTACCGAAAACTGTTTTTT
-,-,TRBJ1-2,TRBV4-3,CASSQEASYTF,TGCGCCAGCAGCCAGGAGGCCAGCTACACCTTC
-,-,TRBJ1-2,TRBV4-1,CASSLGTKGYGYTF,TGCGCCAGCAGCCTGGGGACTAAAGGATATGGCTACACCTTC
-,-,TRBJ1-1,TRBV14,CASSQEIGWEGNTEAFF,TGTGCCAGCAGCCAAGAAATCGGGTGGGAAGGGAACACTGAAGCTTTCTTT
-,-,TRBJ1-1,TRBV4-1,CASSQGNREEGTEAFF,TGCGCCAGCAGCCAGGGAAACAGGGAGGAAGGCACTGAAGCTTTCTTT
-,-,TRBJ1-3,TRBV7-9,CASSQIWADKSSGNTIYF,TGTGCCAGCAGCCAGATATGGGCAGACAAATCCTCTGGAAACACCATATATTTT